This T cell receptor (beta chain) is from a study of regulatory T cells in long-lasting Graves disease (dated by TCRdb to about 2021). In the study overall: Persistent Graves' disease meant more than 5 years of antithyroid drug treatment with TSH receptor autoantibodies that stayed positive. On average, persistent Graves' disease patients in the clinical cohort had been on antithyroid drugs for approximately 10 years. The study was registered as a clinical trial and conducted in China. Peripheral blood TCR sequencing and RNA sequencing compared persistent Graves' disease patients with newly diagnosed Graves' disease patients. TCR sequencing covered around 13 persistent and some 20 newly diagnosed Graves' disease patients, some 33 samples in total. Summary of the overall study and its limitations: Preferential use of TRBV28, TRBJ1-2 and TRBJ2-5 was observed in persistent disease, whereas TRBV20-1 and TRBJ2-1 were favored in newly diagnosed disease. Only the TCR beta chain was sequenced and analyzed. Only peripheral blood was studied, because thyroid tissue, the primary lesion, was inaccessible. Patients with persistent disease shared more public clonotypes (about 2,900) than newly diagnosed patients did (966). Compared with newly diagnosed patients, persistent Graves' disease patients had lower TCR Shannon entropy and fewer highly expanded clones, which suggests clonal expansion. The authors noted that the small sample size was a limitation that may lower accuracy.

Read against the paper, the sample's time point label means: persistent/refractory GD, antithyroid drugs over 5 years with positive TRAb. For both TCR sequencing and RNA sequencing, RNA was extracted from PBMCs in TRIzol. Graves' disease was diagnosed according to American Thyroid Association guidelines. Patients were recruited from an endocrinology department in Xi'an, China. From each patient, about 8.9 milliliters of peripheral blood was collected into an EDTA anticoagulant tube. Ficoll Paque Plus density gradient separation was used to isolate PBMCs, and no additional T cell sorting was done. An Agilent 2100 Bioanalyzer and agarose gel were used to assess RNA quality, and a NanoDrop 2000 was used to measure RNA concentration. The CDR3 totals 15 residues, both ends included. CDR3 DNA is the only sequence kept; it has 45 bases, read in frame from the first base. V and J lose 7 bases and 3 bases, and a span of 16 bases separates them. In the germline V gene, CDR1 corresponds to SNHLY and CDR2 to FYNNEI.

The library was generated by multiplex PCR. The sequencing machine was an Illumina HiSeq 4000. To build TCR beta libraries, CDR3 regions were amplified by Arm-PCR using iRepertoire HTBI primers. Gel purification was performed on PCR products prior to sequencing. The paper's processing steps were these. Across samples, approximately 68 TRBV and roughly 15 TRBJ segments were identified and used for gene usage analysis of CDR3 amino acid clonotypes. COPE and FqMerger were used to merge filtered high-quality paired reads into contigs. Contigs were aligned with BLAST to IMGT TRBV, TRBD and TRBJ reference genes, and CDR3 was defined per IMGT. Any clonotype with a frequency above 0.1% was counted as a highly expanded clone. Shannon entropy was used to measure repertoire diversity, and the Gini coefficient was used to measure V-J evenness. Public clonotypes were defined as clonotypes shared by more than one individual. TCRdb reran the public reads through fastp at Q25 and MiXCR, keeping productive beta chains. CDR3 protein duplicates are merged, each entry listing the most common genes and DNA. The V and J calls shown here were made by TCRdb, not taken from the authors' results. In this sample the table shows more than 300,000 distinct CDR3 sequences, around 20% of which occur a single time. The ten largest make up 29% of the sample.

Note on this clonotype: The antigen it binds to is not known. No conserved phenylalanine or tryptophan ends this CDR3, so it is likely a read error.

The rearranged chain carries TRBV2 and TRBJ2-1, with TRBD2 tentatively as D gene (5 bases match). Material: peripheral blood mononuclear cells (PBMCs), obtained when the disease was refractory, from a patient treated with antithyroid drugs. This TCR came from a female donor with Graves disease. The DNA is as follows: TGTGCCAGCATCGCCAGTCCACGGGGCTACAATGAGCAGTTCTCC. Translated, this is CASIASPRGYNEQFS.